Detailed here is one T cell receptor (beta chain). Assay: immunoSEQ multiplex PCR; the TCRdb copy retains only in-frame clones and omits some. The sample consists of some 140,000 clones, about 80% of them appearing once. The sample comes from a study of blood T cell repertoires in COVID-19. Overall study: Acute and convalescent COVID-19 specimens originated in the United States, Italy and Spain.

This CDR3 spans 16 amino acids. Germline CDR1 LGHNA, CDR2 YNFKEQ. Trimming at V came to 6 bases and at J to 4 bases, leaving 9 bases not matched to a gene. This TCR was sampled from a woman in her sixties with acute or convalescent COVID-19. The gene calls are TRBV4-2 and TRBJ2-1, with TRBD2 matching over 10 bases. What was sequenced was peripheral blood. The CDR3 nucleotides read TGTGCCAGCAGGCCTCCCGAAGCGGGGGGGTACAATGAGCAGTTCTTC. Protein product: CASRPPEAGGYNEQFF.